This TCR beta chain was profiled in a study of spatial heterogeneity in lung cancer. The germline V gene encodes CDR1 MNHNS and CDR2 SASEGT. V dropped 1 base and J dropped 0; count of bases not matched to a gene: 8. The CDR3 length is 18 residues. Time point given: blood at routine non-recurrence follow-up after resection. Whole RNA came from tumor, nontumor lung or frozen PBMC and was sequenced without being sorted. TCRdb reprocessed the 5' RACE reads via MiXCR and lists one record per CDR3 protein. The sample has approximately 56,000 distinct CDR3 sequences, under 8% seen once. The receptor was derived from a female donor with early-stage non-small cell lung cancer. The sample consisted of PBMCs, taken at follow-up. The V call is TRBV6-1, the J call TRBJ1-5; TRBD1 aligns across 8 bases. The CDR3 sequence is CASSEGLQGGTSNQPQHF. CDR3 DNA: TGTGCCAGCAGTGAAGGACTACAGGGGGGAACTAGCAATCAGCCCCAGCATTTT.